The 22 T cell receptor beta chains below all came from one sample that was sequenced in a study of early T cells in non-severe SARS-CoV-2 infection. TCRdb itself ran the 5' RACE reads through MiXCR, one entry per CDR3 protein. The repertoire holds approximately 43,000 distinct CDR3 sequences, with less than 8.5% as singletons. Sequenced sample: whole blood. These receptors all stem from an adult who was a healthcare worker with PCR-confirmed SARS-CoV-2 infection or an uninfected control (not recorded which).

This clonotype was counted many times. The J gene is TRBJ2-3, the V gene TRBV3-1; D assignment may be TRBD1 or TRBD2 (6 bases each). Trimming took 8 bases from V and 2 from J, leaving 14 bases between them. Germline V lookup: CDR1 LGHDT, CDR2 YNNKEL (reference sequence). This CDR3 spans 14 amino acids. CDR3 DNA: TGTGCCAGCGACGGGGGCCCCACCACAGATACGCAGTATTTT. This codes for CASDGGPTTDTQYF.

The rearrangement uses TRBV20-1 and TRBJ2-7, with a weak D call TRBD1 (6 bases). This CDR3 region has 16 residues. The V end was cut by 3 bases, the J end by 0 bases, with 18 bases between. Germline lookup yields CDR1 DFQATT and CDR2 SNEGSKA (reference sequence). The CDR3 nucleotides are TGCAGTGCTAGGGGTCACGGACAGTTGAGCTCCTACGAGCAGTACTTC. Translated: CSARGHGQLSSYEQYF.

The chain joins TRBV10-2 to TRBJ2-7; D could derive from TRBD1 or TRBD2 (5 bases each). This CDR3 region has 11 residues. Germline CDR1 and CDR2: WSHSY and SAAADI. V was shortened by 8 bases and J by 2 bases, with 7 bases between the two germline ends. CDR3 protein: CASGGAYEQYF. The CDR3 DNA reads as TGCGCCAGCGGGGGAGCCTACGAGCAGTACTTC.

The CDR3 DNA is TGCAGCGTTGTGGGACAGGGGTCAGGACAGCCCCAGCATTTT. Protein product: CSVVGQGSGQPQHF. J is TRBJ1-5 and V is TRBV29-1; the match to TRBD1 covers 10 bases. Unmatched junction bases numbered 7, after V lost 4 bases and J lost 7 bases. Germline CDR1 reads SQVTM; CDR2 reads ANQGSEA. CDR3 length: 14 amino acids.

This clonotype was picked up many times. The chain recombines TRBV2 with TRBJ1-2, with a weak D call TRBD1 (5 bases). The V gene's germline CDR1 is SNHLY and CDR2 FYNNEI. V dropped 0 bases and J dropped 8 bases, with 10 bases sitting between them. This CDR3 spans 13 amino acids. The DNA for the CDR3 is TGTGCCAGCAGTGAAGCTACGAGGGGAGGCTACACCTTC. Translated: CASSEATRGGYTF.

This clonotype was counted ten times or more. The rearrangement joins TRBV12-3 or TRBV12-4 to TRBJ1-6; 8 bases agree with TRBD1. The junction had 10 bases not matched to a gene; V was cut back by 6 bases and J by 9 bases. This CDR3 region has 15 residues. The CDR3 DNA reads as TGTGCCAGCAGCCTAACACAGGGGGGGAGTTCACCCCTCCACTTT. Its protein is CASSLTQGGSSPLHF.

This clonotype was recorded many times. V and J are TRBV30 and TRBJ2-1; 13 bases map to TRBD2. Germline V gene data show CDR1 as GTSNPN and CDR2 as SVGIG (reference sequence). V was clipped by 4 bases and J by 8 bases; unmatched bases: 11. This CDR3 has 16 amino acids. CDR3 residues: CAWNRFWGTSGDEQFF. Here the CDR3 DNA reads TGTGCCTGGAATCGGTTCTGGGGGACTAGCGGGGATGAGCAGTTCTTC.

The chain has TRBV2 and TRBJ2-7; 7 bases are a match to TRBD2. The CDR3 consists of 14 residues. J lost 3 bases, V lost 6 bases, and 8 bases had no gene match. Germline V gene data show CDR1 as SNHLY and CDR2 as FYNNEI. The chain's CDR3 is CASSGGGIYYEQYF. DNA for the CDR3: TGTGCCAGCAGCGGCGGGGGAATTTACTACGAGCAGTACTTC.

This clonotype was counted many times. The chain recombines TRBV3-1 with TRBJ2-1; 13 nucleotides align to TRBD2. Germline V gene sequence: CDR1 LGHDT, CDR2 YNNKEL (reference sequence). The CDR3 covers 19 residues. Unmatched junction bases numbered 8, after V lost 1 base and J lost 2 bases. The CDR3 protein is CASSQGRGLAGDAYNEQFF. DNA for the CDR3: TGTGCCAGCAGCCAAGGAAGAGGACTAGCGGGGGATGCCTACAATGAGCAGTTCTTC.

This clonotype is labeled medium-sized. The chain carries TRBV6-1 and TRBJ2-1, with 7 positions matching TRBD1. Per the germline V gene, CDR1 is MNHNS and CDR2 is SASEGT. The ends lost 9 bases at V and 5 bases at J; junction bases unmatched: 7. The CDR3 spans 13 residues. Here the CDR3 reads CASAGQADNEQFF. The CDR3 coding sequence is TGTGCCAGTGCCGGACAGGCGGACAATGAGCAGTTCTTC.

There are a few counts of this clonotype. This sequence joins TRBV7-2 and TRBJ2-7; a weak D match, TRBD2 (5 bases). In germline, CDR1 is SGHTA, CDR2 FQGNSA. This CDR3 is 13 amino acids long. The germline V and J ends were trimmed by 2 bases and 3 bases, with 8 bases remaining between them. This CDR3 is CASSLTEGYEQYF. The CDR3 DNA follows: TGTGCCAGCAGCTTAACCGAGGGCTACGAGCAGTACTTC. Full variable domain (rest looked up from reference TRBV7-2 and TRBJ2-7): GAGVSQSPSNKVTEKGKDVELRCDPISGHTALYWYRQSLGQGLEFLIYFQGNSAPDKSGLPSDRFSAERTGGSVSTLTIQRTQQEDSAVYLCASSLTEGYEQYFGPGTRLTVT.

This clonotype is deemed medium-sized. The J gene is TRBJ1-1, the V gene TRBV4-1; D unclear. The ends were cut back, 0 bases at V and 0 bases at J, with 11 bases in the middle. From germline, CDR1 is MGHRA and CDR2 YSYEKL. This CDR3 is built from 16 residues. Written as DNA, the CDR3 is TGCGCCAGCAGCCAAGATCGGCAGATGATGAACACTGAAGCTTTCTTT. This translates into CASSQDRQMMNTEAFF.

The genes are TRBV7-9 and TRBJ2-3; 9 bases are shared with TRBD1. CDR1 and CDR2 from the germline V gene are SEHNR and FQNEAQ (reference sequence). The CDR3 consists of 15 residues. V was pared by 5 bases and J by 5 bases, with 8 bases of the junction left unmatched. This CDR3 reads CASSGADRGIDTQYF. CDR3 in DNA: TGTGCCAGCAGCGGGGCGGACAGGGGAATAGATACGCAGTATTTT.

This clonotype was found a few times. This chain joins TRBV18 and TRBJ2-7; D gene uncertain. The CDR3 has 14 residues. The V end lost 8 bases, the J end lost 0 bases, and 14 bases lay between the germline ends. The germline CDR1 and CDR2 sequences are KGHSH and LQKENI. The CDR3 DNA sequence: TGTGCCAGCGCGACCGACCAGAGCTCCTACGAGCAGTACTTC. This translates into CASATDQSSYEQYF.

The genes are TRBV7-2 and TRBJ2-1; 7 bases fit TRBD2. CDR1 is SGHTA, CDR2 FQGNSA, per germline. The CDR3 contains 15 residues. Germline trimming cut 5 bases from V and 0 bases from J; bases unmatched to any gene: 4. The CDR3 DNA sequence: TGTGCCAGCAGCCCCCGACTAGCCTCCTACAATGAGCAGTTCTTC. It yields the protein CASSPRLASYNEQFF.

This chain uses TRBV12-3 or TRBV12-4 with TRBJ2-5, with D possibly TRBD2 on 5 matching bases. This CDR3 has 13 amino acids. V lost 5 bases to trimming and J lost 5 bases, with 12 bases between them. CDR3 DNA sequence: TGTGCCAGCAGTCTCCCGGAGCGGGAGACCCAGTACTTC. Translated: CASSLPERETQYF.

This clonotype was seen repeatedly, ten times or more. The chain combines TRBV19 with TRBJ1-6; D gene unclear. V lost 5 bases, J lost 4 bases, and 18 bases lay in between. Per the germline V gene, CDR1 is LNHDA and CDR2 is SQIVND (reference sequence). The CDR3 extends over 17 amino acids. The CDR3 sequence is CASSWQADQPYNSPLHF. CDR3 sequence (DNA): TGTGCCAGTAGTTGGCAGGCCGACCAACCTTATAATTCACCCCTCCACTTT.

The chain carries TRBV5-4 and TRBJ2-7, with 9 bases lining up with TRBD2. The CDR3 contains 15 residues. Germline V lookup: CDR1 SGHNT, CDR2 YYREEE (reference sequence). Germline trimming cut 2 bases from V and 3 bases from J; bases unmatched to any gene: 6. CDR3 region: CASSFLAGGVYEQYF. The CDR3 DNA reads TGTGCCAGCAGCTTCCTCGCGGGGGGGGTCTACGAGCAGTACTTC.

V usage is TRBV11-2 and J usage is TRBJ2-7; D possibly corresponds to TRBD2 (6 bases). Germline CDR1 SGHAT, CDR2 FQNNGV. This CDR3 has 14 amino acids. Trimming left V 3 bases short and J 3 bases short, with 12 bases between. The CDR3 reads CASSLSGEIYEQYF. CDR3 nucleotide sequence: TGTGCCAGCAGCTTGTCGGGGGAGATCTACGAGCAGTACTTC.

The CDR3 nucleotides read TGTGCCAGCAGCTTAGATTATAGAGGGGAGCAGTACTTC. It yields the protein CASSLDYRGEQYF. This rearrangement joins TRBV11-3 to TRBJ2-7, with a possible D match to TRBD2 (5 bases). This CDR3 is 13 amino acids long. The germline V gene has CDR1 SGHNT and CDR2 YENEEA. With 0 bases removed from V and 7 bases from J, the gap between germline ends came to 10 bases.

There are a few counts of this clonotype. This sequence joins TRBV10-3 and TRBJ2-5; D possibly corresponds to TRBD2 (6 bases). This CDR3 comprises 13 residues. CDR1 ENHRY and CDR2 SYGVKD come from the germline V gene. V lost 0 bases and J 5 bases, leaving 7 bases between the germline ends. CDR3 loop: CAISESGGETQYF. CDR3 bases: TGTGCCATCAGTGAGTCAGGAGGGGAGACCCAGTACTTC.

This clonotype was counted ten times or more. The CDR3 reads CSVEVREGLGSEQFF. In DNA, the CDR3 is TGCAGCGTTGAGGTCAGGGAGGGCTTGGGCAGTGAGCAGTTCTTC. This chain links TRBV29-1 with TRBJ2-1; TRBD2 aligns across 7 bases. The V gene end was trimmed by 3 bases and the J gene end by 9 bases; junction bases not matched to a gene: 14. Germline values: CDR1 SQVTM, CDR2 ANQGSEA. This CDR3 spans 15 amino acids.